Below, 17 T cell receptor beta chains from the same sample are listed, as sequenced in a study of blood T cell repertoires in COVID-19. TCRdb's copy holds only in-frame clones and misses some; the assay was immunoSEQ multiplex PCR. The table has more than 20,000 clones, around 69% seen once; the top ten hold roughly 20%. The sample was peripheral blood. Receptor source: a human donor in a cohort sampled during active or convalescent COVID-19.

The V call is TRBV28, the J call TRBJ1-5; 9 positions agree with TRBD1. This CDR3 comprises 14 residues. In germline, CDR1 is MDHEN, CDR2 SYDVKM. This CDR3 reads CASLRPGQGAPQHF. Here the CDR3 DNA reads TGTGCTAGCCTCCGGCCGGGACAGGGTGCGCCCCAGCATTTT.

This chain uses TRBV27 with TRBJ2-3, with 12 bases aligning to TRBD1. J gave up 5 bases and V 8 bases, and 8 bases lay outside the gene matches. The CDR3 totals 15 residues. The V gene's germline CDR1 is MNHEY and CDR2 SMNVEV (reference sequence). The CDR3 spells CASSRDRGRRDTQYF. In DNA, the CDR3 is TGTGCCAGCTCGAGGGACAGGGGGCGTAGAGATACGCAGTATTTT.

V gene TRBV28 combines with J gene TRBJ2-6, with D tentatively TRBD1 (5 bases). Germline lookup yields CDR1 MDHEN and CDR2 SYDVKM. This CDR3 is 16 amino acids long. V lost 6 bases and J 0 bases, leaving 12 bases between the germline ends. The CDR3 sequence: CASSPTGFSGANVLTF. The CDR3 DNA is TGTGCCAGCAGCCCCACAGGTTTCTCTGGGGCCAACGTCCTGACTTTC. The full variable domain, completed using reference TRBV28 and TRBJ2-6, is DVKVTQSSRYLVKRTGEKVFLECVQDMDHENMFWYRQDPGLGLRLIYFSYDVKMKEKGDIPEGYSVSREKKERFSLILESASTNQTSMYLCASSPTGFSGANVLTFGAGSRLTVL.

V gene TRBV7-9 combines with J gene TRBJ1-1; unclear D gene. The V end lost 5 bases, the J end lost 1 base, and 11 bases lay between the germline ends. CDR3 length: 14 amino acids. Germline assignment: CDR1 SEHNR and CDR2 FQNEAQ (reference sequence). The CDR3 DNA reads TGTGCCAGCAGCCAGACCCCGGGGAACACTGAAGCTTTCTTT. This sequence encodes CASSQTPGNTEAFF.

The chain joins TRBV9 to TRBJ2-3; 9 bases line up with TRBD2. The V gene end was trimmed by 3 bases and the J gene end by 1 base; junction bases not matched to a gene: 9. Germline-derived CDR1 and CDR2 are SGDLS and YYNGEE. The CDR3 has 17 amino acids. CDR3 in amino acids: CASSAHRVAGGTDTQYF. In nucleotides, the CDR3 is TGTGCCAGCAGCGCCCACCGGGTAGCGGGAGGCACAGATACGCAGTATTTT.

V is TRBV5-1 and J is TRBJ2-1; no clear D. The CDR3 is 11 residues long. The V gene's germline CDR1 is SGHRS and CDR2 YFSETQ. Trimming pared 5 bases from V and 7 bases from J, leaving 7 bases between. DNA of the CDR3: TGCGCCAGCAGGGCTAGAAATGAGCAGTTCTTC. Amino acid sequence: CASRARNEQFF. The whole variable domain, remainder taken from reference TRBV5-1 and TRBJ2-1, is KAGVTQTPRYLIKTRGQQVTLSCSPISGHRSVSWYQQTPGQGLQFLFEYFSETQRNKGNFPGRFSGRQFSNSRSEMNVSTLELGDSALYLCASRARNEQFFGPGTRLTVL.

The J gene is TRBJ2-7, the V gene TRBV20-1, with 10 bases fitting TRBD2. Germline loops: CDR1 DFQATT, CDR2 SNEGSKA (reference sequence). The CDR3 consists of 14 residues. J lost 2 bases, V lost 3 bases, and 4 bases had no gene match. The DNA of the CDR3 is TGCAGTGCTAGTGAACTAGCGGGACCCTACGAGCAGTACTTC. Amino acids: CSASELAGPYEQYF.

This chain connects TRBV5-5 to TRBJ2-1, with TRBD2 matching 7 bases. Unmatched junction bases numbered 8, after V lost 4 bases and J lost 7 bases. Looked up from germline, CDR1 is SGHKS and CDR2 is YYEKEE (reference sequence). This CDR3 is built from 14 residues. The CDR3 DNA reads as TGTGCCAGCAGCCTCCGGGAGGAAGGGAATGAGCAGTTCTTC. Translating gives CASSLREEGNEQFF.

CDR3 residues: CASSLQRARGSSGNTIYF. The CDR3 region has the DNA TGTGCCAGCAGTTTGCAGCGAGCTAGGGGCAGCTCTGGAAACACCATATATTTT. V usage is TRBV28 and J usage is TRBJ1-3; TRBD1 is a possible D gene (5 bases). This CDR3 contains 18 residues. Germline V gene lookup returns CDR1 MDHEN and CDR2 SYDVKM. Trimming removed 3 bases from V and 0 bases from J, with 18 bases in between.

The chain recombines TRBV5-1 with TRBJ2-5, with 14 positions matching TRBD2. Germline-derived CDR1 and CDR2 are SGHRS and YFSETQ. V shed 2 bases, J shed 4 bases, and the junction held 4 bases outside the gene matches. This CDR3 region has 16 residues. CDR3: CASSFPGTSGGETQYF. CDR3 DNA: TGCGCCAGCAGCTTCCCTGGGACTAGCGGGGGAGAGACCCAGTACTTC.

V and J are TRBV29-1 and TRBJ1-1; unclear D gene. This CDR3 contains 14 residues. From germline, CDR1 is SQVTM and CDR2 ANQGSEA. The V and J ends lost 7 bases and 1 base respectively, with 16 bases between them. CDR3 sequence reads: CSADGEFWNTEAFF. CDR3 coding DNA: TGCAGCGCCGACGGGGAGTTCTGGAACACTGAAGCTTTCTTT. Full variable domain (rest looked up from reference TRBV29-1 and TRBJ1-1): SAVISQKPSRDICQRGTSLTIQCQVDSQVTMMFWYRQQPGQSLTLIATANQGSEATYESGFVIDKFPISRPNLTFSTLTVSNMSPEDSSIYLCSADGEFWNTEAFFGQGTRLTVV.

This chain connects TRBV4-1 to TRBJ2-5, with D possibly TRBD1 on 7 matching bases. The V gene's germline CDR1 is MGHRA and CDR2 YSYEKL. Between the trimmed V and J ends, which lost 1 base and 5 bases, there was a span of 14 bases. CDR3 length: 15 amino acids. CDR3 loop: CASSQVRAGGETQYF. The CDR3 DNA reads as TGCGCCAGCAGCCAAGTTAGGGCAGGGGGGGAGACCCAGTACTTC.

The CDR3 nucleotides are TGCAGTGCTAGTAGACCGGGGGGCCCTAGCACAGATACGCAGTATTTT. It encodes CSASRPGGPSTDTQYF. The chain recombines TRBV20-1 with TRBJ2-3; D possibly corresponds to TRBD2 (7 bases). This CDR3 has 16 amino acids. V was cut by 3 bases and J by 0 bases, with 16 bases left in between. Germline CDR1 reads DFQATT; CDR2 reads SNEGSKA (reference sequence).

CDR3 residues: CASGLAQGETQYF. The CDR3 DNA is TGTGCTAGTGGTTTGGCCCAGGGGGAGACCCAGTACTTC. The chain uses TRBV12-5 and TRBJ2-5; tentatively, D is TRBD1 (6 bases). The V gene lost 1 base and the J gene lost 5 bases, with 8 bases spanning the gap. Looked up from germline, CDR1 is LGHNT and CDR2 is FRNRAP. This CDR3 comprises 13 residues.

V and J are TRBV4-1 and TRBJ2-1, with 7 positions matching TRBD2. Germline values: CDR1 MGHRA, CDR2 YSYEKL. CDR3 length: 13 amino acids. After removal of 8 bases from V and 8 bases from J, the junction contained 9 bases not matched to a gene. The CDR3 DNA follows: TGCGCCAGCTGGGACTATATACGCGATGAGCAGTTCTTC. It yields the protein CASWDYIRDEQFF.

The chain has TRBV5-1 and TRBJ2-6; D possibly corresponds to TRBD1 (5 bases). The V gene lost 0 bases and the J gene lost 0 bases, with 10 bases spanning the gap. The CDR3 spans 17 residues. Germline loops: CDR1 SGHRS, CDR2 YFSETQ. CDR3 DNA sequence: TGCGCCAGCAGCTTGGGGCAGGGTTACTCTGGGGCCAACGTCCTGACTTTC. Translation gives CASSLGQGYSGANVLTF.

The rearrangement uses TRBV30 and TRBJ2-3, with no clear D. There are 13 residues in the CDR3. Deletions cut 0 bases from V and 8 bases from J, with 12 bases between. The germline V gene has CDR1 GTSNPN and CDR2 SVGIG (reference sequence). The CDR3 DNA sequence: TGTGCCTGGAGTGTAGGTGAGGATAGTACGCAGTATTTT. As protein: CAWSVGEDSTQYF.